One and the same sample provided the 29 T cell receptor beta chains below, sequenced in a study of vaccination and CD4 T cells after COVID-19. Antigens of these TCRs are unknown. The Oncomine TCR Beta short-read assay sequenced DNA from cultured CD4+ T cells. In TCRdb, the PCR reads were re-called with MiXCR into one record per CDR3 protein. This sample yields about 20,000 distinct CDR3 sequences, of which approximately 27% are seen a single time; around 9.9% belongs to the top ten. Treatment given: 10-day PBMC culture with coronavirus spike peptide pools or control peptides (ViraFEST assay). The specimen sequenced was cultured CD4+ T cells from blood. Receptor source: a human donor with COVID-19.

There are a few counts of this clonotype. The chain combines TRBV6-1 with TRBJ2-7; D possibly uses TRBD1 or TRBD2 (5 bases each). Germline CDR1 is MNHNS and CDR2 is SASEGT. This CDR3 has 16 amino acids. Trimming took off 5 bases at V and 3 bases at J, with 20 bases between the two ends. The CDR3 nucleotides read TGTGCCAGCAGTCTAGACAGTACAAGCGGAGGCTACGAGCAGTACTTC. Translated: CASSLDSTSGGYEQYF.

This clonotype was found a few times. V usage is TRBV11-3 and J usage is TRBJ2-3, with a possible D match to TRBD1 (6 bases). Trimming removed 7 bases at V and 1 base at J, with 15 bases between. The CDR3 has 15 amino acids. CDR1 and CDR2 from the germline V gene are SGHNT and YENEEA. As DNA, the CDR3 is TGTGCCAGCATCCCCGGGGACACCCGCACAGATACGCAGTATTTT. Its protein is CASIPGDTRTDTQYF.

A few counts support this clonotype. This rearrangement joins TRBV24-1 to TRBJ2-1; no reliable D call. V dropped 1 base and J dropped 5 bases, with 2 bases sitting between them. The CDR3 totals 12 residues. CDR1 and CDR2 from the germline V gene are KGHDR and SFDVKD. CDR3 DNA: TGTGCCACCAGTGATTTTCACAATGAGCAGTTCTTC. Its protein product is CATSDFHNEQFF.

This sequence joins TRBV9 and TRBJ2-7; D gene uncertain. The V gene lost 0 bases and the J gene lost 0 bases, with 10 bases spanning the gap. Looked up from germline, CDR1 is SGDLS and CDR2 is YYNGEE. This CDR3 spans 15 amino acids. The CDR3 loop reads CASSVGSWSSYEQYF. The DNA for the CDR3 is TGTGCCAGCAGCGTAGGATCCTGGAGCTCCTACGAGCAGTACTTC.

By share of the sample, this clonotype is medium-sized. The chain has TRBV7-2 and TRBJ1-5; TRBD1 might be the D (6 bases). CDR1 SGHTA and CDR2 FQGNSA come from the germline V gene. CDR3 size: 12 residues. The V and J ends lost 8 bases and 3 bases respectively, with 8 bases between them. This CDR3 is CASGDNNQPQHF. The CDR3 DNA sequence: TGTGCCAGCGGGGACAACAATCAGCCCCAGCATTTT.

V is TRBV5-4 and J is TRBJ2-7, with D possibly being TRBD1 (6 bases). CDR3 length equals 15 residues. V lost 2 bases and J lost 0, with 12 bases in between. Germline values: CDR1 SGHNT, CDR2 YYREEE (reference sequence). CDR3 sequence: CASSLGGQHSYEQYF. CDR3 in DNA: TGTGCCAGCAGCTTAGGTGGACAGCACTCCTACGAGCAGTACTTC. Complete variable domain (other parts from reference TRBV5-4 and TRBJ2-7): ETGVTQSPTHLIKTRGQQVTLRCSSQSGHNTVSWYQQALGQGPQFIFQYYREEENGRGNFPPRFSGLQFPNYSSELNVNALELDDSALYLCASSLGGQHSYEQYFGPGTRLTVT.

The J gene is TRBJ2-7, the V gene TRBV9; TRBD2 matches at 8 bases. The CDR3 is made up of 15 amino acids. The V segment lost 0 bases and the J segment 6 bases; nucleotides outside the gene matches: 8. CDR1 and CDR2 (germline): SGDLS, YYNGEE. The CDR3 region has the DNA TGTGCCAGCAGCGTAGGCGTCGGGGGGGCCTCCGAGCAGTACTTC. Amino acid sequence: CASSVGVGGASEQYF.

This clonotype was detected a few times. The V call is TRBV7-6, the J call TRBJ2-3, with 7 nucleotides matching TRBD2. CDR3 length equals 15 residues. With 4 bases clipped from V and 6 bases from J, the junction kept 10 bases outside the gene matches. Germline loops: CDR1 SGHVS, CDR2 FNYEAQ. In DNA, the CDR3 is TGTGCCAGCAGCTCACCCGGGGGGTACCTTGATACGCAGTATTTT. Translation gives CASSSPGGYLDTQYF.

This chain joins TRBV27 and TRBJ2-5, with 14 bases fitting TRBD2. The germline CDR1 and CDR2 sequences are MNHEY and SMNVEV (reference sequence). Germline trimming cut 5 bases from V and 4 bases from J; bases unmatched to any gene: 6. This CDR3 has 16 amino acids. This chain's CDR3 is CASSQGTSGGLETQYF. CDR3 sequence (DNA): TGTGCCAGCAGTCAAGGGACTAGCGGGGGTTTAGAGACCCAGTACTTC.

This clonotype has more than one count but fewer than ten. The genes are TRBV21-1 and TRBJ2-3; the D call in the table, TRBD1, was not verified against the DNA. TRBV21-1 is a pseudogene segment. This CDR3 spans 15 amino acids. The CDR3 loop reads CASSLGDKPTDTQYF. CDR3 coding DNA: TGTGCCAGCAGCCTGGGGGACAAGCCCACAGATACGCAGTATTTT.

The sample holds one count of this clonotype. Sequence at one end of the junction differs from germline and may be a read error. CDR3 loop: CASSYSEVSETQYF. The CDR3 DNA reads TGTGCCAGCAGTTACTCGGAGGTGTCAGAAACGCAGTATTTT. The rearrangement uses TRBV6-2 or TRBV6-3 and TRBJ2-3; the D gene is possibly TRBD2 (5 bases). The length of the CDR3 is 14 residues. Germline V gene lookup returns CDR1 MNHEY and CDR2 SVGEGT.

The V and J genes are TRBV27 and TRBJ2-7; possibly TRBD1 for D (5 bases). Trimming shortened V by 2 bases and J by 7 bases, and 18 bases separated the two germline ends. Germline CDR1 is MNHEY and CDR2 is SMNVEV (reference sequence). The CDR3 runs to 15 residues. The CDR3 nucleotides are TGTGCCAGCAGTTTACGGGTTGGGGCGCATGGGGAGCAGTACTTC. Encoded protein: CASSLRVGAHGEQYF.

The rearrangement uses TRBV10-1 and TRBJ2-2, with 8 bases aligning to TRBD1. This CDR3 has 14 residues. Germline V gene data show CDR1 as WNHNN and CDR2 as SYGVQD (reference sequence). Trimming at V came to 7 bases and at J to 6 bases, leaving 7 bases not matched to a gene. Here the CDR3 DNA reads TGCGCCAGCACTGGACAGGGAGGCGCCGGGGAGCTGTTTTTT. Amino acids: CASTGQGGAGELFF.

The rearrangement uses TRBV4-1 and TRBJ1-2; D unclear. CDR1 MGHRA and CDR2 YSYEKL come from the germline V gene. The CDR3 is 14 amino acids. Trimming left V 1 base short and J 8 bases short, with 14 bases between. This CDR3 is CASSQVARVEGYTF. The CDR3 DNA follows: TGCGCCAGCAGCCAAGTCGCGAGGGTGGAAGGCTACACCTTC.

The chain couples TRBV6-1 to TRBJ1-3; unclear D gene. Germline CDR1 reads MNHNS; CDR2 reads SASEGT. Trimming shortened V by 1 base and J by 3 bases, and 10 bases separated the two germline ends. The CDR3 contains 15 residues. In DNA, the CDR3 is TGTGCCAGCAGTGAAGACAGTTTAGGTGGAAACACCATATATTTT. Encoded protein: CASSEDSLGGNTIYF.

The table lists this clonotype with a few counts. J is TRBJ2-5 and V is TRBV10-2; 8 nucleotides agree with TRBD2. Germline CDR1 and CDR2: WSHSY and SAAADI. The CDR3 has 15 residues. J was trimmed by 0 bases and V by 6 bases; bases with no gene match: 6. CDR3 amino acids: CASSISGKYQETQYF. The DNA for the CDR3 is TGCGCCAGCAGCATTAGCGGGAAGTACCAAGAGACCCAGTACTTC.

This clonotype came up a few times. The chain links TRBV7-8 to TRBJ1-2, with D unclear. This CDR3 comprises 14 residues. Trimming took off 2 bases at V and 0 bases at J, with 7 bases between the two ends. The V gene's germline CDR1 is SGHVS and CDR2 FQNEAQ. The CDR3 region is CASSLPPTNYGYTF. The CDR3, as DNA: TGTGCCAGCAGCTTACCTCCGACTAACTATGGCTACACCTTC.

The chain recombines TRBV10-3 with TRBJ2-3; tentative D call: TRBD2 (5 bases). The CDR3 has 14 residues. V shed 3 bases and J shed 5 bases, with 12 bases lying between them. Germline assignment: CDR1 ENHRY and CDR2 SYGVKD. The CDR3 DNA reads TGTGCCATCAGTGACCGGACCGAGGGAGATACGCAGTATTTT. Protein sequence: CAISDRTEGDTQYF.

This clonotype was counted between two and nine times. V and J are TRBV6-4 and TRBJ1-6, with D possibly being TRBD1 (5 bases). Trimming left V 3 bases short and J 9 bases short, with 12 bases between. The CDR3 loop spans 14 amino acids. Germline V CDR1 and CDR2: MRHNA, SNTAGT. The CDR3 loop reads CASSESGLLSPLHF. The CDR3 coding sequence is TGTGCCAGCAGTGAATCAGGGCTTCTTTCACCCCTCCACTTT.

The V call is TRBV24-1, the J call TRBJ2-7; 8 bases match TRBD1. The CDR3 sequence is 14 residues long. Trimming at V came to 5 bases and at J to 7 bases, leaving 9 bases not matched to a gene. Germline V CDR1 and CDR2: KGHDR, SFDVKD. CDR3 amino acids: CATSATGQGGEQYF. The CDR3 region has the DNA TGTGCCACCAGTGCAACTGGACAGGGCGGAGAGCAGTACTTC.

The table lists this clonotype with a few counts. The chain combines TRBV20-1 with TRBJ1-2; 7 bases are a match to TRBD1. V lost 5 bases to trimming and J lost 3 bases; unmatched junction nucleotides: 9. Germline V gives CDR1 DFQATT, CDR2 SNEGSKA (reference sequence). The CDR3 covers 14 residues. The CDR3 reads CSAPMGRGDYGYTF. DNA for the CDR3: TGCAGTGCTCCTATGGGCAGGGGGGACTATGGCTACACCTTC.

The chain carries TRBV7-8 and TRBJ2-2; 10 nucleotides agree with TRBD1. Germline lookup yields CDR1 SGHVS and CDR2 FQNEAQ. The J segment lost 8 bases and the V segment lost 2 bases, leaving 11 bases of the junction unmatched. The CDR3 has 17 residues. CDR3 sequence: CASSLLRPGQGMGELFF. The CDR3 DNA reads TGTGCCAGCAGCTTACTCAGGCCGGGACAGGGGATGGGGGAGCTGTTTTTT.

This clonotype turned up a few times. The chain recombines TRBV4-1 with TRBJ2-7; tentative D call: TRBD2 (6 bases). Trimming took 5 bases from V and 0 from J, leaving 17 bases between them. Germline V gene lookup returns CDR1 MGHRA and CDR2 YSYEKL. The CDR3 covers 16 residues. The DNA of the CDR3 is TGCGCCAGCAGCTTTCGCGGGGATACGAGCTCCTACGAGCAGTACTTC. Its protein is CASSFRGDTSSYEQYF.

The chain carries TRBV20-1 and TRBJ2-7; D call uncertain. Germline CDR1 reads DFQATT; CDR2 reads SNEGSKA (reference sequence). The CDR3 is 13 residues long. With 6 bases removed from V and 3 bases from J, the gap between germline ends came to 15 bases. CDR3 protein: CSALDSGFYEQYF. The CDR3, as DNA: TGCAGTGCCCTAGACTCCGGCTTCTACGAGCAGTACTTC.

The chain uses TRBV6-1 and TRBJ2-2; D is perhaps TRBD1 or TRBD2 (6 bases each). CDR3 length equals 15 residues. Germline loops: CDR1 MNHNS, CDR2 SASEGT. The V and J ends lost 2 bases and 5 bases respectively, with 12 bases between them. The DNA of the CDR3 is TGTGCCAGCAGTGAATGGGGGCGGGGAACCGGGGAGCTGTTTTTT. Translated: CASSEWGRGTGELFF.

This clonotype was counted only a few times. The genes are TRBV6-5 and TRBJ2-4; D remains unclear. Trimming stripped 2 bases from V and 0 bases from J, with 14 bases between. The CDR3 loop spans 17 amino acids. CDR1 is MNHEY, CDR2 SVGAGI, per germline. The CDR3 nucleotides read TGTGCCAGCAGTTACGTAGGCAGTCGGTCAGCCAAAAACATTCAGTACTTC. The encoded protein is CASSYVGSRSAKNIQYF.

This sequence joins TRBV6-2 or TRBV6-3 and TRBJ2-7; tentative D call: TRBD1 (6 bases). The CDR3 loop spans 15 amino acids. Germline V gene lookup returns CDR1 MNHEY and CDR2 SVGEGT. The V end was cut by 6 bases, the J end by 0 bases, with 15 bases between. DNA of the CDR3: TGTGCCAGCAGCTATGAACGGACAGTCTCCTACGAGCAGTACTTC. Its translation: CASSYERTVSYEQYF.

This clonotype has just one count. The genes are TRBV19 and TRBJ1-4, with a possible D match to TRBD1 (5 bases). The CDR3 runs 16 residues. The ends were cut back, 5 bases at V and 0 bases at J, with 13 bases in the middle. Germline-derived CDR1 and CDR2 are LNHDA and SQIVND (reference sequence). CDR3 region: CASSRRTPATNEKLFF. CDR3 DNA sequence: TGTGCCAGTAGTCGAAGGACACCTGCAACTAATGAAAAACTGTTTTTT. The full variable domain, in which reference TRBV19 and TRBJ1-4 provide the parts outside the CDR3, is DGGITQSPKYLFRKEGQNVTLSCEQNLNHDAMYWYRQDPGQGLRLIYYSQIVNDFQKGDIAEGYSVSREKKESFPLTVTSAQKNPTAFYLCASSRRTPATNEKLFFGSGTQLSVL.

The CDR3 region has the DNA TGTGCCAGCACCTCCCTGGGGTCTGGGGCCAACGTCCTGACTTTC. As protein: CASTSLGSGANVLTF. The chain joins TRBV11-2 to TRBJ2-6; D unresolved. Germline CDR1 reads SGHAT; CDR2 reads FQNNGV. V was cut by 7 bases and J by 1 base, with 11 bases left in between. The CDR3 runs to 15 residues.